The clone carrying this TCR beta chain was seen a few times. The antigen is not known. According to the study, TCR beta libraries were built with iRepertoire HTBI primers and CDR3-region Arm-PCR. TCRdb ran MiXCR on the multiplex PCR reads and lists one entry per CDR3 protein. The sample has some 340,000 distinct CDR3 sequences, 10% to 15% seen once. These data belong to a study of regulatory T cells in long-lasting Graves disease. As for time point: newly diagnosed GD, antithyroid drugs for less than 3 months. There was RNA extracted from PBMCs, and the TCR library was made from it. Study results and caveats: In persistent patients, shared public clonotypes (around 2,500) outnumbered those in new patients (approximately 880).

V lost 0 bases and J lost 8, with 10 bases in between. CDR1 and CDR2 (germline): LGHNA, YSLEER. The CDR3 extends over 13 amino acids. This sample was also put to use in a study of T cells in Graves' hyperthyroidism and ophthalmopathy.

The TCR was taken from a woman aged 18-35 years with Graves disease. Sequenced material: peripheral blood mononuclear cells (PBMCs), taken at new diagnosis, from a patient treated with antithyroid drugs. The gene calls are TRBV4-3 and TRBJ1-2; no clear D. CDR3 residues: CASSQDGPRGYTF. The CDR3 DNA reads TGCGCCAGCAGCCAAGACGGACCTCGGGGCTACACCTTC.